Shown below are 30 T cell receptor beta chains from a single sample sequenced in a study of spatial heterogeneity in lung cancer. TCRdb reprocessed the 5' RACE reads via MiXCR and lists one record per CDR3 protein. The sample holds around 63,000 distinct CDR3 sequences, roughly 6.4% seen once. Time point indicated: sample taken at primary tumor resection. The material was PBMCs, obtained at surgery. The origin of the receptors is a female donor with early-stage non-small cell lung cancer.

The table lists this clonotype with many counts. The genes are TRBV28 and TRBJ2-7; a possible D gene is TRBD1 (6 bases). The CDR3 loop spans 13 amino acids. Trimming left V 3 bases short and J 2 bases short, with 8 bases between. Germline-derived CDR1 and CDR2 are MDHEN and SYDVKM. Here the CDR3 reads CASSFGQTYEQYV. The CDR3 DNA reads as TGTGCCAGCAGTTTCGGACAGACCTACGAGCAGTACGTC.

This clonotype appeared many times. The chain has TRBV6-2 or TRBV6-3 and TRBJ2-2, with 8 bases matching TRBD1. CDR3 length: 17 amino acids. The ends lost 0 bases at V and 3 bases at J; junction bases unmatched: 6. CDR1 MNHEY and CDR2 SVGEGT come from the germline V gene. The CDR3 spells CASSYSETGEDTGELFF. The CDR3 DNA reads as TGTGCCAGCAGTTACTCTGAGACAGGGGAGGACACCGGGGAGCTGTTTTTT.

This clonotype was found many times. CDR3 bases: TGTGCCAGCGGCGCCGGACCTCTGAACACTGAAGCTTTCTTT. It codes for CASGAGPLNTEAFF. J is TRBJ1-1 and V is TRBV2, with no clear D. Germline lookup yields CDR1 SNHLY and CDR2 FYNNEI. The CDR3 contains 14 residues. V was trimmed by 8 bases and J by 0 bases, leaving 13 bases between them.

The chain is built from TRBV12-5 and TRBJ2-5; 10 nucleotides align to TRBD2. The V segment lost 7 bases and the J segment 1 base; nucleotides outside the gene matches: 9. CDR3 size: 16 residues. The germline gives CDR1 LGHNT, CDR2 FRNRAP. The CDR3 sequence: CASALGASGGQETQYF. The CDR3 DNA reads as TGTGCTAGTGCCCTGGGGGCTAGCGGGGGCCAAGAGACCCAGTACTTC.

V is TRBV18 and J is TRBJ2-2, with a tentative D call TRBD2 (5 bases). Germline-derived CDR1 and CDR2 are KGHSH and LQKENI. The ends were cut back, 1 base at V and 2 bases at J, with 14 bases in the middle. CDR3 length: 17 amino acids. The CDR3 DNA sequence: TGTGCCAGCTCACCACGAGGGCCAGATGTTAACACCGGGGAGCTGTTTTTT. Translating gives CASSPRGPDVNTGELFF.

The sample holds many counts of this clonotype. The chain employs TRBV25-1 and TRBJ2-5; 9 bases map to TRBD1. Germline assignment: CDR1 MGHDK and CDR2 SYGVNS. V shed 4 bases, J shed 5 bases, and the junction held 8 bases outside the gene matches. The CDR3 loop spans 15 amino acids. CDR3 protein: CASSGVGTGKETQYF. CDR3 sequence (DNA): TGTGCCAGCAGTGGGGTTGGGACAGGGAAGGAGACCCAGTACTTC.

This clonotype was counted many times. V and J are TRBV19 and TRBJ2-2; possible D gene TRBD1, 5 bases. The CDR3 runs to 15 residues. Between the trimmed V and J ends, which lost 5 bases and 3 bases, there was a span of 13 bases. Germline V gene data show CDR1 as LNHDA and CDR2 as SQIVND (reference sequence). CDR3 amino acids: CASSDPGYDTGELFF. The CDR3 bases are TGTGCCAGTAGTGATCCAGGGTACGACACCGGGGAGCTGTTTTTT.

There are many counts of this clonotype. CDR3 sequence: CSARTSGGSEQYF. The CDR3 nucleotides are TGCAGTGCTAGAACTAGCGGGGGTTCCGAGCAGTACTTC. The chain joins TRBV20-1 to TRBJ2-7; 11 positions match TRBD2. The trim removed 2 bases at V and 6 bases at J, leaving 3 bases unmatched. Germline assignment: CDR1 DFQATT and CDR2 SNEGSKA (reference sequence). The CDR3 is 13 amino acids.

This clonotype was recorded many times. The CDR3 protein is CASSLHRFQGTQYF. CDR3 sequence (DNA): TGTGCCAGCAGCTTGCACAGGTTCCAGGGGACCCAGTACTTC. The chain is built from TRBV5-5 and TRBJ2-5, with D possibly TRBD1 on 5 matching bases. The ends were cut back, 1 base at V and 7 bases at J, with 14 bases in the middle. The CDR3 runs to 14 residues. CDR1 is SGHKS, CDR2 YYEKEE, per germline (reference sequence). The variable domain in full, completed from reference TRBV5-5 and TRBJ2-5, reads DAGVTQSPTHLIKTRGQQVTLRCSPISGHKSVSWYQQVLGQGPQFIFQYYEKEERGRGNFPDRFSARQFPNYSSELNVNALLLGDSALYLCASSLHRFQGTQYFGPGTRLLVL.

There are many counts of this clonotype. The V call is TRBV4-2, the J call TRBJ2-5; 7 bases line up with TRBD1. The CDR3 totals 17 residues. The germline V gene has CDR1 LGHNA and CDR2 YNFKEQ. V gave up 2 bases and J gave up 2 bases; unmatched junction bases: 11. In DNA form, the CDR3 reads TGTGCCAGCAGCCAAAGGGGTGCCCCGGGACAGCAAGAGACCCAGTACTTC. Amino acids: CASSQRGAPGQQETQYF.

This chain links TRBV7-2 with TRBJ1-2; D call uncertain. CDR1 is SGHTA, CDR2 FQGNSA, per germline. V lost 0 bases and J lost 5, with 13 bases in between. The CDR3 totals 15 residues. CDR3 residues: CASSLATQTRYGYTF. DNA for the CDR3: TGTGCCAGCAGCTTAGCGACCCAGACTCGGTATGGCTACACCTTC. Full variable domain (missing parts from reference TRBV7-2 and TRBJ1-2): GAGVSQSPSNKVTEKGKDVELRCDPISGHTALYWYRQSLGQGLEFLIYFQGNSAPDKSGLPSDRFSAERTGGSVSTLTIQRTQQEDSAVYLCASSLATQTRYGYTFGSGTRLTVV.

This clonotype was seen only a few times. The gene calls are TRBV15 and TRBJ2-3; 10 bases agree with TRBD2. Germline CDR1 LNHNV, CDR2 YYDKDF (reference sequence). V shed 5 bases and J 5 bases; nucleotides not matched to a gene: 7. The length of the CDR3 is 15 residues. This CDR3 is CATSVKREGLDTQYF. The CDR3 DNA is TGTGCCACCAGCGTCAAGCGGGAGGGCCTAGATACGCAGTATTTT. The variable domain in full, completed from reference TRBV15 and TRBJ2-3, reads DAMVIQNPRYQVTQFGKPVTLSCSQTLNHNVMYWYQQKSSQAPKLLFHYYDKDFNNEADTPDNFQSRRPNTSFCFLDIRSPGLGDTAMYLCATSVKREGLDTQYFGPGTRLTVL.

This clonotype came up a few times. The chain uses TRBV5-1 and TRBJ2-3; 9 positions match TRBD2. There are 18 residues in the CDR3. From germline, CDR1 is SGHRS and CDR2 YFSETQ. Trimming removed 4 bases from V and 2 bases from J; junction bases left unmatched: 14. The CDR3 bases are TGCGCCAGCAGCCTAGCACGGGGCGGGAGGGCCCACACAGATACGCAGTATTTT. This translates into CASSLARGGRAHTDTQYF.

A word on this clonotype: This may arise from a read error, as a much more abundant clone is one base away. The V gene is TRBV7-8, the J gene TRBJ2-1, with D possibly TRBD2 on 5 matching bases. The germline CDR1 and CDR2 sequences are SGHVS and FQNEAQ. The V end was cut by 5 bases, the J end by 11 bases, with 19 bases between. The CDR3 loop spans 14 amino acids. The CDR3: CASSPGVGVDKQFF. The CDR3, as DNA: TGTGCCAGCAGCCCGGGCGTCGGGGTGGATAAGCAGTTCTTC.

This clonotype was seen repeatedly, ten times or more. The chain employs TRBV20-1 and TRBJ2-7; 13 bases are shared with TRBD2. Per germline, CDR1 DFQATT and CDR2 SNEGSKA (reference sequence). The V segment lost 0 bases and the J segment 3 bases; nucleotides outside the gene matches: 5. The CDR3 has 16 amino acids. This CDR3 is CSARDGGLAGVYEQYF. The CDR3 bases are TGCAGTGCTAGAGATGGAGGACTAGCGGGAGTCTACGAGCAGTACTTC.

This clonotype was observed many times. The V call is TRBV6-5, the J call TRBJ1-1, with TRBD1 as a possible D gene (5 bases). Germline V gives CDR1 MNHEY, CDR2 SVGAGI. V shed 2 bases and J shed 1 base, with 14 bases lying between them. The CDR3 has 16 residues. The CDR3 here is CASSYSSGHSNTEAFF. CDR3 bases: TGTGCCAGCAGTTACAGCTCCGGACACTCGAACACTGAAGCTTTCTTT.

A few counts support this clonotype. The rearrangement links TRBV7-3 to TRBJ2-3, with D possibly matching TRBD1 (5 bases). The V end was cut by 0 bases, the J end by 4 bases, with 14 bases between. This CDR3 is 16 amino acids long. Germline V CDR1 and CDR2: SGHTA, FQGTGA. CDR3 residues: CASSLTRPGMADTQYF. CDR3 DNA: TGTGCCAGCAGCTTAACAAGACCAGGGATGGCAGATACGCAGTATTTT.

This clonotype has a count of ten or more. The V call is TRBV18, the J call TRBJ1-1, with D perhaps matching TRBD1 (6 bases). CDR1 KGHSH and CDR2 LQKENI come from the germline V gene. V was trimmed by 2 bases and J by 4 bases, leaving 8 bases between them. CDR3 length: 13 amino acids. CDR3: CASSPIQGTEAFF. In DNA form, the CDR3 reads TGTGCCAGCTCACCAATACAGGGCACTGAAGCTTTCTTT.

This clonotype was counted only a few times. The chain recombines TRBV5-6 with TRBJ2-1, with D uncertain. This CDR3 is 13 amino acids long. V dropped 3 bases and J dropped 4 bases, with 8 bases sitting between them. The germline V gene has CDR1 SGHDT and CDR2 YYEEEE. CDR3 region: CASSSSWYNEQFF. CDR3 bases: TGTGCCAGCAGCTCCAGTTGGTACAATGAGCAGTTCTTC.

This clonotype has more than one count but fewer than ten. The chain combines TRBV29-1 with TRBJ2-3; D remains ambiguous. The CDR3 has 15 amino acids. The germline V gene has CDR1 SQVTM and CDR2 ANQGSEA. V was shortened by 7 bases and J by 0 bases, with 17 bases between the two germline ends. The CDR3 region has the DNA TGCAGCGGTACGATCCTCACGGTGAGCACAGATACGCAGTATTTT. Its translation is CSGTILTVSTDTQYF.

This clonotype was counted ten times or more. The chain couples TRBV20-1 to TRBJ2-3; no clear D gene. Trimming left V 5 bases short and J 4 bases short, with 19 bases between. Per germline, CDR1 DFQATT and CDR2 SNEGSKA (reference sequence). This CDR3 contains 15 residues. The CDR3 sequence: CSAHAPQRVADTQYF. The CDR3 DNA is TGCAGTGCTCACGCGCCCCAGCGAGTTGCAGATACGCAGTATTTT.

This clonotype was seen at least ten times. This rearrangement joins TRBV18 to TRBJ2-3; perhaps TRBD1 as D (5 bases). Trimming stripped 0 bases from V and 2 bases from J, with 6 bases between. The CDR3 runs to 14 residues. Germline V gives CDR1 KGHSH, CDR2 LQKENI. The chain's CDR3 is CASSPPDTTDTQYF. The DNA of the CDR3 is TGTGCCAGCTCACCACCGGACACCACAGATACGCAGTATTTT.

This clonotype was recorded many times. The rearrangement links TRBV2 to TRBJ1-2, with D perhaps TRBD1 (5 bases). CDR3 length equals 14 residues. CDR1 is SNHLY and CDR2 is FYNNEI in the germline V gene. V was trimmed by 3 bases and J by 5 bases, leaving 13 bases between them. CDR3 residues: CASSEGRGIYGYTF. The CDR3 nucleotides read TGTGCCAGCAGTGAGGGTAGGGGAATTTATGGCTACACCTTC.

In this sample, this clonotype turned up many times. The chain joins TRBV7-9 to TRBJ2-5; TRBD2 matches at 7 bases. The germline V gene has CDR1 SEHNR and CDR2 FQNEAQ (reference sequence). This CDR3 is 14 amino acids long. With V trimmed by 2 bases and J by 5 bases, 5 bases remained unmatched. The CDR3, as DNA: TGTGCCAGCAGCTTATCACGGGGGGAGGAGACCCAGTACTTC. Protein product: CASSLSRGEETQYF.

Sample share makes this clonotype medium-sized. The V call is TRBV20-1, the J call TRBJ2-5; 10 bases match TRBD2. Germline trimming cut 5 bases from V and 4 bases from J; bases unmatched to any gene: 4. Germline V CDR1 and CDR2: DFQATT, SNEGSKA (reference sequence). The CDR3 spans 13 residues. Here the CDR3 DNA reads TGCAGTGCTGGCTCTAGCGGGGGAGAGACCCAGTACTTC. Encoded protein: CSAGSSGGETQYF.

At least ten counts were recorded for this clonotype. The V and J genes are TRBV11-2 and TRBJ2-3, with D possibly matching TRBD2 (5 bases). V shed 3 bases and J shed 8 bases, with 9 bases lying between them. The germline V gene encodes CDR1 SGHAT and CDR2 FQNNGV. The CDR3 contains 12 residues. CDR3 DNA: TGTGCCAGCAGCTTGGACTCCCTTACGCAGTATTTT. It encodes CASSLDSLTQYF. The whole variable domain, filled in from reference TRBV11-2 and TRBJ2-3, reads EAGVAQSPRYKIIEKRQSVAFWCNPISGHATLYWYQQILGQGPKLLIQFQNNGVVDDSQLPKDRFSAERLKGVDSTLKIQPAKLEDSAVYLCASSLDSLTQYFGPGTRLTVL.

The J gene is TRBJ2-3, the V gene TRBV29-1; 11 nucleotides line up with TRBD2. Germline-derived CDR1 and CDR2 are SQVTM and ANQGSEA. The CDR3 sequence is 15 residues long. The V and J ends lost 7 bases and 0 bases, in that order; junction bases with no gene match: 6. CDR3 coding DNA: TGCAGCGCCTCAGGGACTAGCGGTAGCACAGATACGCAGTATTTT. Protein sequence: CSASGTSGSTDTQYF.

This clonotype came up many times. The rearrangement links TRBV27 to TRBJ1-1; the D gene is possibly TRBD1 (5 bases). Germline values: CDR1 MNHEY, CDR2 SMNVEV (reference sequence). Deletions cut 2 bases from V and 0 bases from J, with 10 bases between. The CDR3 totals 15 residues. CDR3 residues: CASSLGAGVNTEAFF. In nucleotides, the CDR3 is TGTGCCAGCAGTTTAGGGGCAGGCGTGAACACTGAAGCTTTCTTT.

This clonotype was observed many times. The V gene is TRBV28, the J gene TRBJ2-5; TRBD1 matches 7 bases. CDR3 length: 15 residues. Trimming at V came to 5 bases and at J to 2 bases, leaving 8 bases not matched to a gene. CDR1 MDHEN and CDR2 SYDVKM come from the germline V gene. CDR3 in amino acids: CASSDTLTGQETQYF. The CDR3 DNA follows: TGTGCCAGCAGTGACACCTTGACAGGGCAAGAGACCCAGTACTTC.

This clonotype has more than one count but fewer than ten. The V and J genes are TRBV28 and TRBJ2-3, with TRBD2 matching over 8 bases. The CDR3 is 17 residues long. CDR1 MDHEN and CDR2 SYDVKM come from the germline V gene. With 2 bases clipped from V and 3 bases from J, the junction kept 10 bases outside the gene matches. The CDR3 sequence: CASSLGGLAGRTDTQYF. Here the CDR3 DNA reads TGTGCCAGCAGTTTAGGAGGGTTAGCGGGAAGGACAGATACGCAGTATTTT.